This TCR beta chain was captured by sequencing in a study of Graves' ophthalmopathy and Graves' hyperthyroidism (dated by TCRdb to the late 2010s). Regarding the research as a whole: Peripheral blood was collected before any treatment was given, at the time of initial diagnosis. TCR beta repertoire signatures were used to distinguish Graves' ophthalmopathy from Graves' hyperthyroidism and to predict progression to ophthalmopathy. In total, approximately 130 blood samples were TCR-sequenced: approximately 40 ophthalmopathy, about 75 hyperthyroidism and roughly 17 hyperthyroidism-to-ophthalmopathy patients. To explore V-J signatures that distinguish ophthalmopathy from hyperthyroidism, a discovery set of 100 patients was enrolled, made up of about 40 with ophthalmopathy and some 56 with stable hyperthyroidism. An independent validation cohort comprised fewer than 20 hyperthyroidism patients and about 16 patients who later progressed from hyperthyroidism to ophthalmopathy. In over five hyperthyroidism patients, T-cell repertoires of thyroid tissue and blood were compared. After sampling, hyperthyroidism patients received methimazole starting at 30 mg daily, and ophthalmopathy patients received high-dose intravenous methylprednisolone. The 90 to 100 discovery patients were randomly split 7:3 into training and test sets. Paper-wide results and their limitations: No statistical method was used to set the sample size in advance, and the investigators knew which group each participant was assigned to. Most of the expanded thyroid clonotypes with a frequency above 0.001 were also detected in blood, and it was suggested that the thyroid immune response may be reflected by blood repertoires. In cross-validation, the 13-signature model distinguished ophthalmopathy from stable hyperthyroidism with nearly 90% sensitivity and around 81% specificity, and in the test set the corresponding values were approximately 80% and 68%. In validation, the model predicted ophthalmopathy progression with about 64% sensitivity and 72% to 80% specificity; around twelve predicted patients were CT-confirmed with GO in a median of approximately six months.

In regard to this clonotype: This clone's antigen is unknown. Qualities for individual bases were not recorded, and no much larger clone is one base off.

Trimming at the junction amounts to 0 bases on V and 7 bases on J, and the germline ends lie 9 bases apart. Reading from cysteine to phenylalanine, the CDR3 counts 13 amino acids. Of all the DNA, just the CDR3 is kept, 39 bases in frame from base 1. The ophthalmopathy patients had moderately to severely active disease, with a Clinical Activity Score of 3 or higher, a NOSPECS grade of 4 or higher, and a disease duration of less than 3 months. Anyone with other autoimmune diseases, uncontrolled infections, pregnancy or lactation was excluded from the study. Clinical symptoms, serum thyroxine, TRAb, thyroid ultrasound and orbital computed tomography were used for diagnosis. PBMCs were isolated from approximately 10 ml of fresh peripheral blood by Ficoll-Paque density gradient centrifugation. Total RNA was extracted with Trizol reagent and quality-checked on an Agilent 2100 Bioanalyzer. TCR beta CDR3 regions were amplified from RNA transcripts for repertoire sequencing. The first round was an RT-PCR using HTBI primers with the Qiagen OneStep RT-PCR kit, and this first round was followed by a second-round multiplex PCR, then size selection and purification. Sequencing of the libraries was carried out on an Illumina HiSeq2000 in paired-end mode with 100 bp reads. Processing in the source paper ran as follows. SOAPnuke was used to process the reads, throwing out any read that had adapters, had uncalled bases, had a mean Phred below 15, or lacked an exact constant-primer or identifier match. High-quality paired reads were merged with COPE v1.2.5. Each unique nucleotide sequence was treated as a clonotype, and MiTCR v1.1 was used to align the clonotypes to the IMGT TRB V, D and J references. Analysis was restricted to V-J combinations with a frequency above 0.0001, which covered roughly 99% of repertoires. A TCR clonal expansion and chaos score per V-J combination was defined as the ratio of F50 clonal expansion to chaos observed in the TCRdist matrix. Welch's t-statistics and random forest were used to reduce features to approximately 13 V-J combinations, which were fed into a naive Bayes classifier. Thyroid-blood repertoire similarity was quantified with the Morisita-Horn index. TCRdb cleaned the public reads at Q25 with fastp, built clones with MiXCR and kept in-frame beta chains. Duplicate CDR3 protein sequences are folded into a single record with the most common DNA and genes. The V and J calls, along with clone size, are taken from TCRdb and not from the paper's own processing. The sample includes 170,000 or so distinct CDR3 sequences, with around 40% observed a single time. Together, the top ten hold around 8.9% of the sample.

Sample: peripheral blood. This clonotype was sampled from a man younger than 40 with Graves' ophthalmopathy. Donor details come from another sample of the same person, matched by shared clones. The chain joins TRBV12-3 or TRBV12-4 to TRBJ1-1, and perhaps TRBD1 as D gene, on 5 matching bases. The bases read TGTGCCAGCAGTTTAGCGGGGGGAGTTGAAGCTTTCTTT. Its coded protein is CASSLAGGVEAFF.